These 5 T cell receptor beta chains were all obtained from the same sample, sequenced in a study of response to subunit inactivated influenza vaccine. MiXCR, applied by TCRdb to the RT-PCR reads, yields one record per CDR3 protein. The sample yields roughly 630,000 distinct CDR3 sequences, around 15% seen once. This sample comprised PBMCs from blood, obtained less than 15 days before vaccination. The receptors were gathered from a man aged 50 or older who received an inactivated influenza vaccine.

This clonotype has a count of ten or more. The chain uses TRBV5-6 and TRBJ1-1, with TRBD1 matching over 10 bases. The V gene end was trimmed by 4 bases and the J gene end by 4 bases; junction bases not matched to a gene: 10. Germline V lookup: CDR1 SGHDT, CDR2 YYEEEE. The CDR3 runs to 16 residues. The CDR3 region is CASSTEWTGGGTEAFF. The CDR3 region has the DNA TGTGCCAGCAGCACAGAATGGACAGGGGGGGGCACTGAAGCTTTCTTT.

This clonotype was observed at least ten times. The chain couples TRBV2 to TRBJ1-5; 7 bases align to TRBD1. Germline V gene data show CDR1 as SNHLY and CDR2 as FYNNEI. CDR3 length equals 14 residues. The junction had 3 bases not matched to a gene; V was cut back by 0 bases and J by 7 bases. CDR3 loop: CASSEAQGPQPQHF. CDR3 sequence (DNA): TGTGCCAGCAGTGAAGCACAGGGGCCCCAGCCCCAGCATTTT.

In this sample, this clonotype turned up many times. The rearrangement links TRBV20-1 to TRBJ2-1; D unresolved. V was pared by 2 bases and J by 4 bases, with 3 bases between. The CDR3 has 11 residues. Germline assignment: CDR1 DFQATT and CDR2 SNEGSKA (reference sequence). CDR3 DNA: TGCAGTGCTAGACAATACAATGAGCAGTTCTTC. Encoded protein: CSARQYNEQFF.

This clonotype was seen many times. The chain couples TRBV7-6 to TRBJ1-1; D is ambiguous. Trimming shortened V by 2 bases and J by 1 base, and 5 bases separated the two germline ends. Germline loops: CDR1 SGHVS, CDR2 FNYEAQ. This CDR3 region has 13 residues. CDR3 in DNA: TGTGCCAGCAGCTTAACCTCGAACACTGAAGCTTTCTTT. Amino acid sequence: CASSLTSNTEAFF.

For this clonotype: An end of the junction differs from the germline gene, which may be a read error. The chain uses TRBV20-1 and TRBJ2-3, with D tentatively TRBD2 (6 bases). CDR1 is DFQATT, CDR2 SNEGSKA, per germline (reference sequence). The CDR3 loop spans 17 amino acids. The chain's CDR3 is CCASARRTLESTDTQYF. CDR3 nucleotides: TGCTGTGCTAGCGCTCGCCGGACGTTAGAGAGCACAGATACGCAGTATTTT.